One and the same sample provided the 4 T cell receptor beta chains below, sequenced in a study of memory CD8 T cells in hepatitis C reinfection. The sample's time point: pre-reinfection, 55 to 20 weeks before reinfection detection. Sorted cells were sequenced directly ex vivo without any in vitro expansion. Assay used: immunoSEQ multiplex PCR; TCRdb lists only in-frame clones, some missing. The table has about 6,200 clones, approximately 92% seen once; the top ten hold about 20%. The sample was naive CD8+ T cells sorted from blood. The receptors originated from a man in his fifties or sixties with hepatitis C virus infection.

CDR3 protein: CASSADRGPPNYGYTF. For the CDR3, the DNA is TGTGCCAGCAGCGCGGACAGGGGGCCCCCTAACTATGGCTACACCTTC. The chain employs TRBV13 and TRBJ1-2, with TRBD1 identical over 11 bases. CDR1 and CDR2 (germline): PRHDT, FYEKMQ (reference sequence). This CDR3 region has 16 residues. V shed 5 bases, J shed 0 bases, and the junction held 5 bases outside the gene matches.

V usage is TRBV19 and J usage is TRBJ2-7; TRBD1 might be the D (5 bases). The CDR3 length is 15 residues. Trimming left V 2 bases short and J 4 bases short, with 15 bases between. Per germline, CDR1 LNHDA and CDR2 SQIVND (reference sequence). CDR3 DNA sequence: TGTGCCAGTAGTATAAGTCAGGGTGGACCGTACGAGCAGTACTTC. Amino acid sequence: CASSISQGGPYEQYF.

The chain joins TRBV9 to TRBJ2-2; 8 nucleotides align to TRBD1. V lost 4 bases, J lost 17 bases, and 13 bases stayed unmatched. CDR3 size: 13 residues. Germline V lookup: CDR1 SGDLS, CDR2 YYNGEE. The CDR3 coding sequence is TGTGCCAGCAGCACCAATCCGGGACAGGAGTTATTTTTT. Protein: CASSTNPGQELFF. Filled out from reference TRBV9 and TRBJ2-2, the complete variable domain reads DSGVTQTPKHLITATGQRVTLRCSPRSGDLSVYWYQQSLDQGLQFLIQYYNGEERAKGNILERFSAQQFPDLHSELNLSSLELGDSALYFCASSTNPGQELFFGEGSRLTVL.

This clone has just one count. The rearrangement joins TRBV4-1 to TRBJ2-7; no reliable D call. The germline V gene encodes CDR1 MGHRA and CDR2 YSYEKL. Trimming left V 1 base short and J 1 base short, with 5 bases between. CDR3 length: 13 amino acids. The CDR3 protein is CASSQAQSYEQYF. Here the CDR3 DNA reads TGCGCCAGCAGCCAAGCACAGTCCTACGAGCAGTACTTC.